Included here is one T cell receptor (beta chain) sequence, with context. The table lists this clone with a count of one. Its antigen is not yet known. Base qualities are missing; no much larger clone stands one base away. To sequence the TCRbeta CDR3 region, genomic DNA was isolated from the sorted cells. TCRbeta CDR3 regions were sequenced using the immunoSEQ Assay. TCRdb mirrors the immuneACCESS table, restricted to in-frame sequences. Some clones are absent from its copies; in checked studies, under half trace to an unresolved V gene, and the reason for the others is unknown. Present in this sample are 70,000 to 75,000 clones, roughly nine tenths of which were seen just once. In total, the top ten clones hold 1.1% of the sample. The data stem from a study of OX40 agonist ivuxolimab in advanced cancers. The study in broad terms: Ivuxolimab, which targeted the costimulatory receptor OX40 (CD134), was an agonistic, fully human IgG2 monoclonal antibody. Peripheral TCRbeta sequencing aimed to test whether ivuxolimab altered TCR sequence diversity and caused clonal T-cell expansion. Partial responses were achieved by three dose-escalation patients, of whom one had hepatocellular carcinoma and two had cutaneous melanoma. The dose-escalation cohort was over 70% male with a mean age of approximately 60 years, ranging from about 23 to 85. The paper reports the monotherapy dose-escalation portion (N = 52 patients) of the phase I ivuxolimab trial. Of the roughly 52 patients in dose escalation, some 19 had hepatocellular carcinoma, roughly 15 had melanoma, 9 had renal cell carcinoma and 9 had head and neck cancer. Intravenous ivuxolimab was administered to patients every 2 weeks at six dose levels: 0.01, 0.1, 0.3, 1.5, 3 and 10 mg/kg. Patients were allowed to have had prior anti-PD-1, anti-PD-L1 or anti-CTLA-4 therapy, and approximately 41% of the dose-escalation patients had previously received checkpoint inhibitors.

Patients with a history of autoimmune disease or receiving systemic immunosuppression were excluded from the trial. In every dose cohort, peripheral blood was drawn for TCR sequencing at baseline, cycle 4 day 1, and cycle 7 day 1. The samples were taken from a phase I, first-in-human, multicenter, open-label dose-escalation trial of ivuxolimab. The trial enrolled adults with locally advanced or metastatic head and neck squamous cell, hepatocellular, melanoma or renal cell carcinoma. CD4+ and CD8+ T cells were sorted separately from peripheral blood before TCR sequencing. CDR1 and CDR2 are read off the germline V gene as SGHTS and YDEGEE. Cut back by 1 base and 5 bases, the V and J ends lie 13 bases apart. From the cysteine up to the phenylalanine, the CDR3 has a length of 14 residues. Only CDR3 DNA is held: 42 bases, read in frame from base 1. General study outcomes and caveats: After ivuxolimab, expanded clones were on average more numerous among CD8+ T cells than among CD4+ T cells. At doses of 0.1 to 3.0 mg/kg, clonal expansion of both CD4+ and CD8+ blood T cells was observed from baseline to week 6. Low levels of normalized T-cell clonal expansion were also seen in some patients who did not respond. The antigen specificity of the peripheral T cells that underwent clonal expansion was not determined. In the 0.1-3.0 mg/kg groups, partial responders had among the lowest normalized peripheral clonal expansion, particularly in CD8+ T cells.

Recombination joined TRBV5-8 with TRBJ2-7; TRBD1 is possibly the D segment (6 matching bases). The specimen comprised CD4+ or CD8+ T cells sorted from blood, sampled in a trial of the OX40 agonist ivuxolimab. This TCR was sampled from an adult with an advanced solid tumor such as melanoma, head and neck, liver or kidney cancer. In nucleotide form, the sequence is TGTGCCAGCAGCTTGATTACAGGGACCGACGAGCAGTACTTC. This gives the protein CASSLITGTDEQYF.